These 26 T cell receptor beta chains were sequenced from one sample in a study of control samples from healthy donors and cancer patients. Produced via immunoSEQ multiplex PCR; TCRdb's table is partial and in-frame only. Among 70,000 to 95,000 clones listed, approximately 94% were seen once. Material for sequencing was PBMCs. The receptors here all came from a woman aged 40 to 55 with lung cancer.

Only one count was recorded for this clone. V gene TRBV6-5 combines with J gene TRBJ1-1; D is uncertain. V lost 2 bases, J lost 3 bases, and 7 bases lay in between. From germline, CDR1 is MNHEY and CDR2 SVGAGI. The CDR3 has 13 residues. CDR3 amino acids: CASSYGRDTEAFF. As DNA, the CDR3 is TGTGCCAGCAGTTACGGGAGGGACACTGAAGCTTTCTTT.

This chain connects TRBV6-6 to TRBJ1-5, with 9 bases identical to TRBD1. Germline CDR1 MNHNY, CDR2 SVGAGI (reference sequence). The CDR3 consists of 17 residues. The trim removed 5 bases at V and 2 bases at J, leaving 10 bases unmatched. The CDR3 coding sequence is TGTGCCAGCAGTCCGGGACAGGGAGGTTACGGCAATCAGCCCCAGCATTTT. It specifies CASSPGQGGYGNQPQHF.

The chain couples TRBV5-1 to TRBJ1-1, with 7 bases aligning to TRBD1. V gave up 3 bases and J gave up 1 base; unmatched junction bases: 9. This CDR3 is 16 amino acids long. Germline V lookup: CDR1 SGHRS, CDR2 YFSETQ. The CDR3 spells CASSSRQGSRNTEAFF. CDR3 DNA sequence: TGCGCCAGCAGCTCACGACAGGGTAGTCGGAACACTGAAGCTTTCTTT.

In nucleotides, the CDR3 is TGTGCCAGCAGTGGCGGGGCTTACACAGATACGCAGTATTTT. It encodes CASSGGAYTDTQYF. V usage is TRBV28 and J usage is TRBJ2-3; weak D call: TRBD2 (6 bases). The germline V gene has CDR1 MDHEN and CDR2 SYDVKM. The V end lost 5 bases, the J end lost 2 bases, and 11 bases lay between the germline ends. The CDR3 runs 14 residues.

The chain joins TRBV30 to TRBJ2-3; no clear D. The CDR3 extends over 12 amino acids. CDR1 and CDR2 (germline): GTSNPN, SVGIG (reference sequence). Trimming removed 5 bases from V and 0 bases from J, with 6 bases in between. The CDR3 sequence: CAWWTSTDTQYF. The DNA of the CDR3 is TGTGCCTGGTGGACGAGCACAGATACGCAGTATTTT.

This sequence joins TRBV10-3 and TRBJ1-2, with D uncertain. The CDR3 is 16 amino acids. V was trimmed by 0 bases and J by 6 bases, leaving 17 bases between them. Germline loops: CDR1 ENHRY, CDR2 SYGVKD. The CDR3 sequence is CAISESGDDVVDGYTF. The CDR3 nucleotides read TGTGCCATCAGTGAGTCGGGAGATGACGTGGTGGATGGCTACACCTTC.

This sequence joins TRBV12-3 or TRBV12-4 and TRBJ2-6; D gene ambiguous. CDR3 size: 12 residues. With 5 bases removed from V and 2 bases from J, the gap between germline ends came to 1 base. In nucleotides, the CDR3 is TGTGCCAGCAGTACTGGGGCCAACGTCCTGACTTTC. It codes for CASSTGANVLTF.

The J gene is TRBJ2-7, the V gene TRBV18; D is ambiguous. Trimming took 3 bases from V and 9 from J, leaving 21 bases between them. Germline V lookup: CDR1 KGHSH, CDR2 LQKENI. The CDR3 runs 15 residues. CDR3 sequence: CASSPIGGFDLGQYF. The CDR3 region has the DNA TGTGCCAGCTCACCTATCGGTGGGTTTGATCTCGGGCAGTACTTC.

The chain recombines TRBV5-1 with TRBJ1-4, with D maybe TRBD1 (5 bases). Germline V lookup: CDR1 SGHRS, CDR2 YFSETQ. V was trimmed by 1 base and J by 2 bases, leaving 6 bases between them. The CDR3 has 14 residues. The CDR3 reads CASSLSGTNEKLFF. Here the CDR3 DNA reads TGCGCCAGCAGCTTGTCAGGGACTAATGAAAAACTGTTTTTT. Full variable domain (missing parts from reference TRBV5-1 and TRBJ1-4): KAGVTQTPRYLIKTRGQQVTLSCSPISGHRSVSWYQQTPGQGLQFLFEYFSETQRNKGNFPGRFSGRQFSNSRSEMNVSTLELGDSALYLCASSLSGTNEKLFFGSGTQLSVL.

The CDR3 sequence: CASKEGEAFF. Written as DNA, the CDR3 is TGTGCCAGTAAGGAGGGGGAAGCTTTCTTT. V is TRBV19 and J is TRBJ1-1; maybe TRBD1 (5 bases). The ends were cut back, 7 bases at V and 8 bases at J, with 8 bases in the middle. The germline gives CDR1 LNHDA, CDR2 SQIVND (reference sequence). This CDR3 contains 10 residues.

V and J are TRBV27 and TRBJ1-1; TRBD1 aligns across 7 bases. Germline CDR1 MNHEY, CDR2 SMNVEV (reference sequence). The J segment lost 2 bases and the V segment lost 4 bases, leaving 1 base of the junction unmatched. CDR3 length: 13 residues. CDR3 loop: CASSYRGNTEAFF. For the CDR3, the DNA is TGTGCCAGCAGTTACAGGGGTAACACTGAAGCTTTCTTT.

The V call is TRBV14, the J call TRBJ1-1; D gene unclear. The CDR3 spans 13 residues. Trimming took 4 bases from V and 0 from J, leaving 6 bases between them. Germline CDR1 is SGHDN and CDR2 is FVKESK. The CDR3 bases are TGTGCCAGCAGCCGAGAGATGAACACTGAAGCTTTCTTT. It encodes CASSREMNTEAFF.

The V call is TRBV5-5, the J call TRBJ2-1; 11 bases map to TRBD2. The CDR3 has 18 residues. V shed 0 bases and J 5 bases; nucleotides not matched to a gene: 10. Germline CDR1 is SGHKS and CDR2 is YYEKEE (reference sequence). CDR3 protein: CASSLGTGTSGGNNEQFF. CDR3 nucleotide sequence: TGTGCCAGCAGCTTGGGTACCGGGACTAGCGGTGGAAACAATGAGCAGTTCTTC. The full variable domain, completed using reference TRBV5-5 and TRBJ2-1, is DAGVTQSPTHLIKTRGQQVTLRCSPISGHKSVSWYQQVLGQGPQFIFQYYEKEERGRGNFPDRFSARQFPNYSSELNVNALLLGDSALYLCASSLGTGTSGGNNEQFFGPGTRLTVL.

This chain uses TRBV27 with TRBJ1-1, with 9 bases identical to TRBD1. Germline V gene sequence: CDR1 MNHEY, CDR2 SMNVEV (reference sequence). Trimming cost V 3 bases and J 4 bases; bases outside gene matches: 6. CDR3 length equals 15 residues. The CDR3 DNA sequence: TGTGCCAGCAGTTTCGCAGGACAGGGGAGCACTGAAGCTTTCTTT. Amino acids: CASSFAGQGSTEAFF.

The gene calls are TRBV5-6 and TRBJ2-3; D perhaps matches TRBD2 (6 bases). CDR1 and CDR2 from the germline V gene are SGHDT and YYEEEE. This CDR3 spans 16 amino acids. The V and J ends lost 0 bases and 3 bases respectively, with 14 bases between them. CDR3 loop: CASSLGGSGVTDTQYF. The CDR3 nucleotides read TGTGCCAGCAGCTTGGGGGGTAGCGGAGTGACAGATACGCAGTATTTT.

V usage is TRBV5-4 and J usage is TRBJ2-3; D is uncertain. The CDR3 is 12 residues long. Per the germline V gene, CDR1 is SGHNT and CDR2 is YYREEE (reference sequence). Trimming removed 4 bases from V and 0 bases from J, with 3 bases in between. The CDR3 coding sequence is TGTGCCAGCAGCCTTAGCACAGATACGCAGTATTTT. Its protein product is CASSLSTDTQYF.

This clone was detected once. The chain uses TRBV28 and TRBJ1-5; 9 bases agree with TRBD1. The junction had 10 bases not matched to a gene; V was cut back by 6 bases and J by 7 bases. Germline CDR1 MDHEN, CDR2 SYDVKM. This CDR3 is 15 amino acids long. CDR3 in amino acids: CASSLGDRGGQPQHF. For the CDR3, the DNA is TGTGCCAGCAGCCTCGGAGACAGGGGGGGACAGCCCCAGCATTTT.

This sequence joins TRBV5-1 and TRBJ2-7; D is uncertain. In germline, CDR1 is SGHRS, CDR2 YFSETQ. V was trimmed by 0 bases and J by 1 base, leaving 11 bases between them. The CDR3 loop spans 15 amino acids. In DNA form, the CDR3 reads TGCGCCAGCAGCTTGGGTCTCTCCCCTTCCTACGAGCAGTACTTC. Protein sequence: CASSLGLSPSYEQYF.

The rearrangement uses TRBV30 and TRBJ2-7, with D maybe TRBD1 (6 bases). The CDR3 has 12 amino acids. The V and J ends lost 5 bases and 2 bases respectively, with 10 bases between them. The germline gives CDR1 GTSNPN, CDR2 SVGIG (reference sequence). The CDR3 is CAWGGYPYEQYF. The CDR3 coding sequence is TGTGCCTGGGGGGGCTACCCCTACGAGCAGTACTTC.

The V gene is TRBV5-5, the J gene TRBJ1-5; D unresolved. Germline CDR1 and CDR2: SGHKS and YYEKEE (reference sequence). Trimming cost V 0 bases and J 6 bases, with 4 bases left between them. CDR3 length: 12 residues. CDR3 residues: CASSLAGQPQHF. The DNA for the CDR3 is TGTGCCAGCAGCTTGGCCGGTCAGCCCCAGCATTTT.

V and J are TRBV7-9 and TRBJ2-6; TRBD1 might be the D (5 bases). CDR1 and CDR2 from the germline V gene are SEHNR and FQNEAQ (reference sequence). CDR3 length: 17 residues. The V end was cut by 4 bases, the J end by 0 bases, with 13 bases between. This CDR3 is CASSSRGSPSGANVLTF. DNA for the CDR3: TGTGCCAGCAGCTCTAGGGGTTCCCCCTCTGGGGCCAACGTCCTGACTTTC.

V and J are TRBV9 and TRBJ2-3; TRBD2 agrees at 9 bases. The CDR3 has 16 amino acids. V lost 3 bases to trimming and J lost 0 bases; unmatched junction nucleotides: 5. Germline V CDR1 and CDR2: SGDLS, YYNGEE. The CDR3: CASSGRGGTSTDTQYF. The CDR3 coding sequence is TGTGCCAGCAGCGGGCGGGGGGGAACTAGCACAGATACGCAGTATTTT.

This clone has just a few counts. The J gene is TRBJ2-6, the V gene TRBV2, with D unclear. V lost 2 bases, J lost 0 bases, and 5 bases lay in between. The germline V gene has CDR1 SNHLY and CDR2 FYNNEI. CDR3 length equals 15 residues. Here the CDR3 reads CASSENLSGANVLTF. In DNA form, the CDR3 reads TGTGCCAGCAGTGAAAACCTCTCTGGGGCCAACGTCCTGACTTTC.

This clone has a single count. This rearrangement joins TRBV5-4 to TRBJ2-1; the match to TRBD2 covers 9 bases. Germline values: CDR1 SGHNT, CDR2 YYREEE (reference sequence). Germline trimming cut 3 bases from V and 9 bases from J; bases unmatched to any gene: 10. The CDR3 is 15 amino acids. The DNA of the CDR3 is TGTGCCAGCAGCTCCTATAGCGGGGGAGTAGCTGAGCAGTTCTTC. Protein sequence: CASSSYSGGVAEQFF. Variable domain in full (rest from reference TRBV5-4 and TRBJ2-1): ETGVTQSPTHLIKTRGQQVTLRCSSQSGHNTVSWYQQALGQGPQFIFQYYREEENGRGNFPPRFSGLQFPNYSSELNVNALELDDSALYLCASSSYSGGVAEQFFGPGTRLTVL.

The chain links TRBV25-1 to TRBJ2-7, with 10 bases aligning to TRBD1. Germline lookup yields CDR1 MGHDK and CDR2 SYGVNS. The V segment lost 7 bases and the J segment 2 bases; nucleotides outside the gene matches: 5. The CDR3 is made up of 14 amino acids. This chain's CDR3 is CASNSDRGAYEQYF. DNA for the CDR3: TGTGCCAGCAATTCGGACAGGGGGGCCTACGAGCAGTACTTC.

This chain uses TRBV25-1 with TRBJ2-1, with D possibly called TRBD1 or TRBD2 (5 bases each). CDR3 length: 16 amino acids. V shed 7 bases and J shed 3 bases, with 19 bases lying between them. Germline CDR1 MGHDK, CDR2 SYGVNS. CDR3 loop: CASMGWAGANYNEQFF. The CDR3 DNA reads as TGTGCCAGCATGGGGTGGGCCGGGGCCAACTACAATGAGCAGTTCTTC. The full variable domain, its missing parts supplied by reference TRBV25-1 and TRBJ2-1, is EADIYQTPRYLVIGTGKKITLECSQTMGHDKMYWYQQDPGMELHLIHYSYGVNSTEKGDLSSESTVSRIRTEHFPLTLESARPSHTSQYLCASMGWAGANYNEQFFGPGTRLTVL.